The clone carrying this T cell receptor beta chain was found a few times. The target antigen is unknown. This sample was included in a study of response to subunit inactivated influenza vaccine. General study findings and limits: Each seasonal influenza vaccination, the authors suggested, recruits few new T cells.

The CDR3 covers 16 residues. The germline CDR1 and CDR2 sequences are SQVTM and ANQGSEA. The J segment lost 6 bases and the V segment lost 5 bases, leaving 16 bases of the junction unmatched. A single record per CDR3 protein comes from TCRdb applying MiXCR to the RT-PCR reads. The sample consists of hundreds of thousands of distinct CDR3 sequences, 15% to 19% of them appearing once. The clonotype originates from a man over 45 who received an inactivated influenza vaccine. The chain uses TRBV29-1 and TRBJ1-5; 7 bases are shared with TRBD1. Source: PBMCs from blood, taken 11 to 12 days after vaccination. The CDR3 bases are TGCAGCGTTCCTACGGGGCAGGGGGTAAGGTTTCAGCCCCAGCATTTT. Its protein product is CSVPTGQGVRFQPQHF.